This entry describes one TCR beta chain. Looked up from germline, CDR1 is SEHNR and CDR2 is FQNEAQ (reference sequence). The CDR3 covers 15 residues. The V and J ends lost 5 bases and 2 bases respectively, with 15 bases between them. The data originate from a study of blood T cell repertoires in COVID-19. Profiled with immunoSEQ multiplex PCR; TCRdb holds only in-frame clones, not every one. This sample carries some 150,000 clones, about three quarters of them seen once, and the ten largest clones take about 2.9%. Participants were aged roughly 18 to 100 years from about two dozen US areas. Categorization into cohorts depended on clinical history that participants reported. Donors of Cohort 3 who recovered were those that had two negative PCRs, clearance, or symptom resolution.

The chain couples TRBV7-9 to TRBJ1-1; D may be TRBD1 (6 bases). Sequencing used PBMCs or T cells enriched from blood (not recorded which). This sequence originates from a woman aged 45-65 years who had recovered from COVID-19. This CDR3 reads CASSRPKTGNTEAFF. The CDR3 nucleotides read TGTGCCAGCAGCCGCCCGAAGACAGGAAACACTGAAGCTTTCTTT.